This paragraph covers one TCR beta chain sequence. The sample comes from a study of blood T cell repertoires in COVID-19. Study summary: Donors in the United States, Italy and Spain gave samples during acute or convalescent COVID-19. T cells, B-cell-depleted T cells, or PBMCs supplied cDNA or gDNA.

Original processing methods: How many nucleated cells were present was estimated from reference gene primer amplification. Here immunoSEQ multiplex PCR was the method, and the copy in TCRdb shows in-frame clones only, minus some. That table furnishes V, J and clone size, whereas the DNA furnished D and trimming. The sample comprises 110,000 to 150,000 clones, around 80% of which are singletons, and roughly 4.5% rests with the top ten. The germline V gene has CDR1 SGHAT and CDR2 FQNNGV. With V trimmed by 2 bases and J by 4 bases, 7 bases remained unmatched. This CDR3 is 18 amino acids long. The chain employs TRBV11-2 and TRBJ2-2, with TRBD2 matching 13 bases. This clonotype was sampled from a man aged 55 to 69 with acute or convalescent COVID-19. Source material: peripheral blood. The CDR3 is CASSLRTSGRGGTGELFF. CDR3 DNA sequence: TGTGCCAGCAGCTTACGGACTAGCGGGAGAGGCGGCACCGGGGAGCTGTTTTTT. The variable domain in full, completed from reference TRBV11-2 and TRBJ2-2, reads EAGVAQSPRYKIIEKRQSVAFWCNPISGHATLYWYQQILGQGPKLLIQFQNNGVVDDSQLPKDRFSAERLKGVDSTLKIQPAKLEDSAVYLCASSLRTSGRGGTGELFFGEGSRLTVL.